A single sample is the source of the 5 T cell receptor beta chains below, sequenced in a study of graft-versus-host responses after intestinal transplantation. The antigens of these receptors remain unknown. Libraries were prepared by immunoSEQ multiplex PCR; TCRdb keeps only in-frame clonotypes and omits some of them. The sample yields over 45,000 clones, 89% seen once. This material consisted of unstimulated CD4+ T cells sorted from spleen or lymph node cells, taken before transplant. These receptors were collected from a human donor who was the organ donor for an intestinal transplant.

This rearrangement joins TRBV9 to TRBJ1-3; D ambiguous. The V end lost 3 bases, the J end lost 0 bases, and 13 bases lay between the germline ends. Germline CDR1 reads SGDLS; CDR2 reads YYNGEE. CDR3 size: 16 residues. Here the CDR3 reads CASSGGYRDSGNTIYF. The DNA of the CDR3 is TGTGCCAGCAGCGGTGGGTATCGGGACTCTGGAAACACCATATATTTT.

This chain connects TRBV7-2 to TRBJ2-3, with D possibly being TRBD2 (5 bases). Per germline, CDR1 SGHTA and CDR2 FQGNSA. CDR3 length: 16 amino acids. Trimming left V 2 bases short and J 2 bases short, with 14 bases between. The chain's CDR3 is CASSLSGISVTDTQYF. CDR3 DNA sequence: TGTGCCAGCAGCTTATCGGGCATTAGCGTCACAGATACGCAGTATTTT.

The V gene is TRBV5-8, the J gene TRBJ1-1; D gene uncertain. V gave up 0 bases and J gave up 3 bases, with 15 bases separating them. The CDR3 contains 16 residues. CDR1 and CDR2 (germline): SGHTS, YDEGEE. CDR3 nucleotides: TGTGCCAGCAGCTTGGGAATCAGGAGCGGATACACTGAAGCTTTCTTT. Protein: CASSLGIRSGYTEAFF. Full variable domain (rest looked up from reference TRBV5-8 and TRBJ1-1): EAGVTQSPTHLIKTRGQQATLRCSPISGHTSVYWYQQALGLGLQFLLWYDEGEERNRGNFPPRFSGRQFPNYSSELNVNALELEDSALYLCASSLGIRSGYTEAFFGQGTRLTVV.

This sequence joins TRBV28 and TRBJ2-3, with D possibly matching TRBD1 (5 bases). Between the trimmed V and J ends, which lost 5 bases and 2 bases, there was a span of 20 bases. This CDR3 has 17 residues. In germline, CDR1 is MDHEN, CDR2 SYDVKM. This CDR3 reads CASSNPGVGRVTDTQYF. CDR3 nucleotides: TGTGCCAGCAGTAATCCTGGTGTTGGCAGGGTCACAGATACGCAGTATTTT.

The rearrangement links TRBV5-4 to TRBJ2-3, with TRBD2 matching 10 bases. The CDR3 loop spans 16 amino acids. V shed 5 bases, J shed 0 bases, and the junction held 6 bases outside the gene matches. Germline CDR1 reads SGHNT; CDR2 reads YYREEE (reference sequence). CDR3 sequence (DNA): TGTGCCAGCAGGGTAGTAGCGGGAGGAAGCACAGATACGCAGTATTTT. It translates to CASRVVAGGSTDTQYF.